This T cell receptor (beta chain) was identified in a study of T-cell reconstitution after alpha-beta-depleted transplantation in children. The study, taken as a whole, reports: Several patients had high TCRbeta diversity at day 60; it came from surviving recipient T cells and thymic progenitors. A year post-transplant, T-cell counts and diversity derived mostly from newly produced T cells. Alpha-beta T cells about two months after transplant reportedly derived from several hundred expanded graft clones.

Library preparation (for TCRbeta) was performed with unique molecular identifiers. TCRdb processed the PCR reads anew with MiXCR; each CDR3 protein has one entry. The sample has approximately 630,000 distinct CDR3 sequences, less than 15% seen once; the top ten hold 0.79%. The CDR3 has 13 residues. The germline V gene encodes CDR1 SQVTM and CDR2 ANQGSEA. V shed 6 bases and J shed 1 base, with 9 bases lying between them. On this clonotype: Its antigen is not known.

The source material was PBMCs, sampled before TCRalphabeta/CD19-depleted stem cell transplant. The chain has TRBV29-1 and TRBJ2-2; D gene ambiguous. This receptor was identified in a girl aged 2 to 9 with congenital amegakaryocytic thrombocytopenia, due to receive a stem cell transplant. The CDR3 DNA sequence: TGCAGCGTCTCAGACGAGAACACCGGGGAGCTGTTTTTT. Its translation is CSVSDENTGELFF.